Reported below is one T cell receptor beta chain. Antigen: not known. This record belongs to a study of CD8 T cells in Susac syndrome. General study findings and limits: By the study's own acknowledgment, its TCR sequencing and HLA analysis included relatively few individuals.

Germline V lookup: CDR1 SNHLY, CDR2 FYNNEI. Trimming cost V 6 bases and J 5 bases; bases outside gene matches: 21. CDR3 length: 18 residues. In contrast to the negatively isolated CD8+ and CD4+ T cells, TEMRA cells were FACS-enriched. RNA was extracted with the RNeasy kit, and a quantity of about 0.45 to 1 ug was reverse transcribed using random hexamers. TCR beta CDR3 was amplified by immunoSEQ covering 54 Vbeta and 13 Jbeta. TCRdb redid the calling of the immunoSEQ multiplex PCR reads with MiXCR, one entry per CDR3 protein. The sample contains approximately 100,000 distinct CDR3 sequences, less than 95% of which appear only once.

This sequence originates from a human donor in good health. This chain joins TRBV2 and TRBJ2-7, with TRBD2 matching 8 bases. Source material: CD8+ T cells from PBMCs. The CDR3 coding sequence is TGTGCCAGCAGGGCTAGCGGGCCTAACTACGGACCCGGCGACGAGCAGTACTTC. Translation: CASRASGPNYGPGDEQYF.